The entry that follows covers one T cell receptor (beta chain) sequence. What this receptor recognizes is not known. No much larger clone exists at a distance of one base, and base qualities are not known. CDR1 SGHRS and CDR2 YFSETQ were looked up in the germline V gene. V trim: 4 bases; J trim: 0 bases; unmatched bases: 3. From the cysteine up to the phenylalanine, the CDR3 has a length of 14 residues. Only the CDR3 part of the read is kept: 42 bases, read in frame from the first base. The library was obtained by the immunoSEQ multiplex PCR assay. In its TCRdb copy, this immuneACCESS table keeps in-frame sequences only and misses some clones. Where compared with another copy, unresolved V genes explain less than half of these, and the others have no known cause. For this sample the table gives more than 55,000 clones, of which around nine tenths were detected only once. Of the sample, approximately 1% falls within the top ten clones.

The sample is drawn from a study of T cell changes during pregnancy in multiple sclerosis (dated by TCRdb to the late 2010s). General notes on the study: In women with multiple sclerosis, the researchers looked at how the T cell repertoire shifted as pregnancy progressed.

The specimen was peripheral blood, collected in the third trimester of pregnancy. The sequence derives from a female donor with multiple sclerosis, enrolled in a pregnancy study. The sequence links TRBV5-1 to TRBJ2-5; TRBD1 aligns with 7 central bases. The sequenced DNA: TGCGCCAGCAGCATAGGACAGGACCAAGAGACCCAGTACTTC. This encodes CASSIGQDQETQYF.